The clone carrying this T cell receptor beta chain showed up just a few times. Sequencing used immunoSEQ multiplex PCR; TCRdb keeps in-frame clones, though not all of them. The top ten clones hold about 5.6% of a sample with roughly 200,000 clones, around 88% of them seen once. This CDR3 contains 15 residues. V shed 2 bases and J 4 bases; nucleotides not matched to a gene: 10. Germline values: CDR1 GTSNPN, CDR2 SVGIG (reference sequence). These data come from a study of blood T cell repertoires in COVID-19. Everyone who took part was 18 to 89 years old, and they came from 20 to 25 US areas. The chain carries TRBV30 and TRBJ1-2, with TRBD1 matching 7 bases. This receptor was obtained from a man aged 35 to 55 with acute COVID-19. Material: PBMCs or T cells enriched from blood (not recorded which). The CDR3 region is CAWSQNRGISYGYTF. CDR3 DNA sequence: TGTGCCTGGAGTCAAAACAGGGGAATAAGCTATGGCTACACCTTC.